The T cell receptor beta chain under discussion was sequenced for a study of long-term antiretroviral therapy in people with HIV. The study, taken as a whole, reports: Investigators report no available data on ART adherence, viral resistance or therapy changes.

Sequencing used immunoSEQ v3.0 at survey level. Profiled with immunoSEQ multiplex PCR; TCRdb holds only in-frame clones, not every one. Of about 24,000 clones detected, roughly 96% appear once; the ten largest clones hold around 2.2%. Germline loops: CDR1 MNHNS, CDR2 SASEGT. The CDR3 has 14 amino acids. Trimming at V came to 6 bases and at J to 2 bases, leaving 7 bases not matched to a gene. Of note for this clone: Its cognate antigen is unknown.

The sequences come from unsorted PBMCs, collected about 4.7 years after starting antiretroviral therapy. This receptor was identified in a woman aged 45-59 years with HIV. The V and J genes are TRBV6-1 and TRBJ2-7; 7 positions match TRBD1. CDR3 loop: CASSLDRVPYEQYF. The DNA for the CDR3 is TGTGCCAGCAGCCTAGACAGGGTCCCCTACGAGCAGTACTTC.